This is a list of T cell receptor beta chains from one sample in a study of T cells in Graves' hyperthyroidism and ophthalmopathy. TCRdb recomputed calls from the multiplex PCR reads with MiXCR, one row per CDR3 protein. The table lists around 440,000 distinct CDR3 sequences, roughly 14% of them singletons. Sequencing was carried out using blood. The source is a woman aged 18-29 years with Graves' hyperthyroidism. Both conserved end residues are part of each CDR3. Each record gives: V gene, J gene, D gene, clone size, CDR3 protein, CDR3 DNA. A D gene is named only where the DNA matches it firmly. Clone sizes are given selectively: once, few, many, or a class where the clone is expanded.

v_gene: TRBV7-2
j_gene: TRBJ2-2
d_gene: TRBD2
abundance: -
CDR3aa: CASSPRTSGGGNTGELFF
CDR3nt: TGTGCCAGCAGCCCTAGGACTAGCGGGGGGGGGAACACCGGGGAGCTGTTTTTT

v_gene: TRBV2
j_gene: TRBJ2-2
d_gene: TRBD2
abundance: many
CDR3aa: CASTSSSGETGELFF
CDR3nt: TGTGCCAGCACCTCGAGTAGCGGGGAGACCGGGGAGCTGTTTTTT

v_gene: TRBV2
j_gene: TRBJ1-6
d_gene: -
abundance: many
CDR3aa: CASSTGGGNRNSPLHF
CDR3nt: TGTGCCAGCAGTACGGGGGGGGGGAATAGGAATTCACCCCTCCACTTT

v_gene: TRBV7-2
j_gene: TRBJ2-5
d_gene: TRBD2
abundance: few
CDR3aa: CASSPLASSGAWETQYF
CDR3nt: TGTGCCAGCAGCCCTTTGGCATCTAGCGGGGCCTGGGAGACCCAGTACTTC

v_gene: TRBV5-1
j_gene: TRBJ2-7
d_gene: -
abundance: many
CDR3aa: CASSSPEAGIDEQYF
CDR3nt: TGCGCCAGCAGCTCACCGGAGGCGGGTATCGACGAGCAGTACTTC

v_gene: TRBV20-1
j_gene: TRBJ2-7
d_gene: -
abundance: -
CDR3aa: CSARGLRDSYEQYF
CDR3nt: TGCAGTGCTAGGGGGTTGCGGGACTCCTACGAGCAGTACTTC

v_gene: TRBV2
j_gene: TRBJ2-5
d_gene: -
abundance: few
CDR3aa: CASSDELAAVTQYF
CDR3nt: TGTGCCAGCAGTGATGAACTAGCCGCCGTGACCCAGTACTTC

v_gene: TRBV9
j_gene: TRBJ1-2
d_gene: -
abundance: few
CDR3aa: CASSVGHRLGYGYTF
CDR3nt: TGTGCCAGCAGCGTGGGACATAGGTTGGGCTATGGCTACACCTTC

v_gene: TRBV2
j_gene: TRBJ2-7
d_gene: TRBD2
abundance: many
CDR3aa: CASRGLAEGSYEQYF
CDR3nt: TGTGCCAGCAGAGGACTAGCGGAAGGGTCCTACGAGCAGTACTTC

v_gene: TRBV24-1
j_gene: TRBJ2-1
d_gene: TRBD2
abundance: -
CDR3aa: CATSDRTSGSSYNEQFF
CDR3nt: TGTGCCACCAGTGACAGGACTAGCGGGAGCTCCTACAATGAGCAGTTCTTC

v_gene: TRBV28
j_gene: TRBJ2-4
d_gene: -
abundance: -
CDR3aa: CASSPAAGGNIQYF
CDR3nt: TGTGCCAGCAGTCCCGCCGCAGGGGGGAACATTCAGTACTTC

v_gene: TRBV28
j_gene: TRBJ2-7
d_gene: -
abundance: many
CDR3aa: CASRRQGGSYEQYF
CDR3nt: TGTGCCAGCAGGCGACAGGGAGGGTCCTACGAGCAGTACTTC

v_gene: TRBV7-3
j_gene: TRBJ2-2
d_gene: -
abundance: -
CDR3aa: CASSLDYRSANTGELFF
CDR3nt: TGTGCCAGCAGCTTAGACTACAGGAGCGCGAACACCGGGGAGCTGTTTTTT

v_gene: TRBV12-5
j_gene: TRBJ1-1
d_gene: -
abundance: -
CDR3aa: CASGLETRGTEAFF
CDR3nt: TGTGCTAGTGGTTTGGAAACGCGGGGCACTGAAGCTTTCTTT

v_gene: TRBV7-9
j_gene: TRBJ1-1
d_gene: TRBD1
abundance: few
CDR3aa: CASSLGDRLPFEAFF
CDR3nt: TGTGCCAGCAGCTTAGGGGACAGACTCCCCTTTGAAGCTTTCTTT

v_gene: TRBV12-3/TRBV12-4
j_gene: TRBJ2-1
d_gene: -
abundance: many
CDR3aa: CASSLGGNGYNEQFF
CDR3nt: TGTGCCAGCAGTTTGGGAGGAAACGGCTACAATGAGCAGTTCTTC

v_gene: TRBV29-1
j_gene: TRBJ2-7
d_gene: -
abundance: -
CDR3aa: CSVRQGPGTYEQYF
CDR3nt: TGCAGCGTCCGCCAGGGGCCCGGGACCTACGAGCAGTACTTC

v_gene: TRBV3-2
j_gene: TRBJ1-5
d_gene: -
abundance: many
CDR3aa: CASTPPIAGRSNQPQHF
CDR3nt: TGTGCCAGCACCCCACCTATCGCGGGTCGTAGCAATCAGCCCCAGCATTTT

v_gene: TRBV11-2
j_gene: TRBJ2-7
d_gene: -
abundance: many
CDR3aa: CASSLIRVPYEQYF
CDR3nt: TGTGCCAGCAGCTTAATCAGGGTCCCCTACGAGCAGTACTTC

v_gene: TRBV10-2
j_gene: TRBJ2-7
d_gene: TRBD1
abundance: -
CDR3aa: CASSEPGQGAYEQYF
CDR3nt: TGCGCCAGCAGTGAGCCGGGACAGGGGGCTTACGAGCAGTACTTC

v_gene: TRBV7-2
j_gene: TRBJ2-1
d_gene: -
abundance: few
CDR3aa: CASSQGQVFGRHNEQFF
CDR3nt: TGTGCCAGCAGCCAGGGGCAGGTGTTTGGCCGCCACAATGAGCAGTTCTTC

v_gene: TRBV6-2/TRBV6-3
j_gene: TRBJ2-3
d_gene: TRBD2
abundance: -
CDR3aa: CASSPGLAVDTQYF
CDR3nt: TGTGCCAGCAGCCCGGGACTAGCGGTAGATACGCAGTATTTT

v_gene: TRBV20-1
j_gene: TRBJ2-7
d_gene: TRBD2
abundance: many
CDR3aa: CSARSSASGKYEQYF
CDR3nt: TGCAGTGCTAGATCTTCGGCTAGCGGAAAGTACGAGCAGTACTTC

v_gene: TRBV28
j_gene: TRBJ1-6
d_gene: -
abundance: -
CDR3aa: CASSATGLGHF
CDR3nt: TGTGCCAGCAGCGCCACAGGACTTGGACACTTT

v_gene: TRBV3-1
j_gene: TRBJ1-6
d_gene: -
abundance: many
CDR3aa: CASSQVNGRGFGSPLHF
CDR3nt: TGTGCCAGCAGCCAAGTAAACGGCAGGGGCTTTGGTTCACCCCTCCACTTT

v_gene: TRBV20-1
j_gene: TRBJ2-3
d_gene: -
abundance: many
CDR3aa: CSARQGPYTQYF
CDR3nt: TGCAGTGCTAGGCAGGGTCCTTATACGCAGTATTTT

v_gene: TRBV28
j_gene: TRBJ1-2
d_gene: TRBD1
abundance: many
CDR3aa: CASRISDRAYGYTF
CDR3nt: TGTGCCAGCAGGATCTCGGACAGGGCCTATGGCTACACCTTC

v_gene: TRBV4-2
j_gene: TRBJ2-2
d_gene: -
abundance: few
CDR3aa: CASSQDHKGLGIGYTGELFF
CDR3nt: TGTGCCAGCAGCCAAGATCACAAAGGGCTTGGTATCGGGTACACCGGGGAGCTGTTTTTT

v_gene: TRBV7-2
j_gene: TRBJ2-4
d_gene: -
abundance: many
CDR3aa: CASSLGGGLGGNIQYF
CDR3nt: TGTGCCAGCAGCTTAGGAGGGGGACTCGGGGGAAACATTCAGTACTTC

v_gene: TRBV5-1
j_gene: TRBJ2-3
d_gene: TRBD1
abundance: few
CDR3aa: CASSPSTGVDTQYF
CDR3nt: TGCGCCAGCAGCCCCTCCACAGGGGTAGATACGCAGTATTTT

v_gene: TRBV28
j_gene: TRBJ1-4
d_gene: TRBD1
abundance: many
CDR3aa: CASSLDGTGGGMKKLFF
CDR3nt: TGTGCCAGCAGTTTAGACGGGACAGGGGGCGGTATGAAAAAACTGTTTTTT

v_gene: TRBV4-3
j_gene: TRBJ2-3
d_gene: -
abundance: few
CDR3aa: CASSQESSVPSTQYF
CDR3nt: TGCGCCAGCAGCCAAGAATCGAGCGTGCCGTCTACGCAGTATTTT

v_gene: TRBV7-2
j_gene: TRBJ2-2
d_gene: -
abundance: -
CDR3aa: CASSPTGTPGELFF
CDR3nt: TGTGCCAGCAGCCCCACAGGGACCCCCGGGGAGCTGTTTTTT

v_gene: TRBV7-3
j_gene: TRBJ2-1
d_gene: -
abundance: many
CDR3aa: CASSYQSGEQFF
CDR3nt: TGTGCCAGCAGCTACCAATCGGGTGAGCAGTTCTTC

v_gene: TRBV2
j_gene: TRBJ2-7
d_gene: -
abundance: many
CDR3aa: CASIVNYEQYF
CDR3nt: TGTGCCAGCATAGTGAACTACGAGCAGTACTTC

v_gene: TRBV28
j_gene: TRBJ2-7
d_gene: -
abundance: many
CDR3aa: CASSLNRVVTYEQYF
CDR3nt: TGTGCCAGCAGTTTAAACAGGGTTGTAACCTACGAGCAGTACTTC

v_gene: TRBV7-9
j_gene: TRBJ2-6
d_gene: -
abundance: -
CDR3aa: CASSLLATGANVLTF
CDR3nt: TGTGCCAGCAGCTTACTAGCGACTGGGGCCAACGTCCTGACTTTC

v_gene: TRBV7-2
j_gene: TRBJ1-5
d_gene: -
abundance: -
CDR3aa: CASSPLGSNQPQHF
CDR3nt: TGTGCCAGCAGCCCCCTCGGTAGCAATCAGCCCCAGCATTTT

v_gene: TRBV12-3/TRBV12-4
j_gene: TRBJ2-1
d_gene: -
abundance: -
CDR3aa: CASGDLGSYNEQFF
CDR3nt: TGTGCCAGCGGCGATTTAGGATCATACAATGAGCAGTTCTTC

v_gene: TRBV15
j_gene: TRBJ1-1
d_gene: -
abundance: many
CDR3aa: CATSSVAGEAFF
CDR3nt: TGTGCCACCAGCAGTGTCGCGGGTGAAGCTTTCTTT

v_gene: TRBV29-1
j_gene: TRBJ2-2
d_gene: -
abundance: -
CDR3aa: CSVKDTGELFF
CDR3nt: TGCAGCGTTAAGGACACCGGGGAGCTGTTTTTT